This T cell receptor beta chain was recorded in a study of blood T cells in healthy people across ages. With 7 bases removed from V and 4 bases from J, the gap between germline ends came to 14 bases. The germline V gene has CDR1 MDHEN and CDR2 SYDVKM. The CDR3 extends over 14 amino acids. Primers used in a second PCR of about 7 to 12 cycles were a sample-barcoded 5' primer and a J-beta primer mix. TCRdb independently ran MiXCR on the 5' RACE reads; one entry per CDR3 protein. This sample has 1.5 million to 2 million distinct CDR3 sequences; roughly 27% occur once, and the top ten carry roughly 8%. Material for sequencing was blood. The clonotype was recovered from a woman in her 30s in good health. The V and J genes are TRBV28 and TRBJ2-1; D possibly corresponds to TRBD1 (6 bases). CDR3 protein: CASNPGTPYNEQFF. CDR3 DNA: TGTGCCAGCAACCCCGGGACACCTTACAATGAGCAGTTCTTC.